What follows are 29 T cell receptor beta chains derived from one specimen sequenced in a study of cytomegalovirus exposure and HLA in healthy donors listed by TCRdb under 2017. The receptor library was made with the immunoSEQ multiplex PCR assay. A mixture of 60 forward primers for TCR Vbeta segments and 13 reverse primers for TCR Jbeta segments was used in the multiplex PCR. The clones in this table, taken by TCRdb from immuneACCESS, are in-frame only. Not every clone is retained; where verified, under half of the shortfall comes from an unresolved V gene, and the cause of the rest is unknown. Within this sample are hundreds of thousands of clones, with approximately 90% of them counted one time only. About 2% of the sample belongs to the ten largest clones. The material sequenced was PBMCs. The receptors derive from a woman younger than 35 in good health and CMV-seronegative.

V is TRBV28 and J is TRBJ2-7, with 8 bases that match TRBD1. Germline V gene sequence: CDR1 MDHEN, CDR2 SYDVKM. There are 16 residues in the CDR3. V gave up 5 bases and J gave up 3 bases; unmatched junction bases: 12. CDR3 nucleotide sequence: TGTGCCAGCAGTCAACAGGGGGTTCCCCCCAACTACGAGCAGTACTTC. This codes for CASSQQGVPPNYEQYF.

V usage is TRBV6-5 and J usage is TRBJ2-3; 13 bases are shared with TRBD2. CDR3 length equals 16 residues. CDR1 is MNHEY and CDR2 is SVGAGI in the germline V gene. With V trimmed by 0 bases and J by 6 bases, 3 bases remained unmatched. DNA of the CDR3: TGTGCCAGCAGTTACTCGGAACTAGCGGGGGGGGATACGCAGTATTTT. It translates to CASSYSELAGGDTQYF.

CDR3 bases: TGCGCCAGCAGTGATGCCGGGACAGGGAACACTGAAGCTTTCTTT. Translated: CASSDAGTGNTEAFF. This chain links TRBV10-2 with TRBJ1-1, with 8 bases identical to TRBD1. Germline trimming cut 3 bases from V and 1 base from J; bases unmatched to any gene: 4. The CDR3 contains 15 residues. Germline CDR1 WSHSY, CDR2 SAAADI.

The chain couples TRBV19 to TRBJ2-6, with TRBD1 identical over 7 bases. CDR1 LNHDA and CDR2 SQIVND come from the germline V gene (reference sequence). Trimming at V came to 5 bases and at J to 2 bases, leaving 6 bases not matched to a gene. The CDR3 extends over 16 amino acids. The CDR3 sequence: CASSPTGYAGANVLTF. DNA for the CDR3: TGTGCCAGTAGTCCGACAGGGTATGCTGGGGCCAACGTCCTGACTTTC.

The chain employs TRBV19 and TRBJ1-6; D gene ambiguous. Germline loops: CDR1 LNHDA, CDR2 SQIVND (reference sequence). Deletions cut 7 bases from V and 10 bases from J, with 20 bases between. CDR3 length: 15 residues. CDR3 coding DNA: TGTGCCAGTACCTTAGGATGGTCTATCGGGTCACCCCTCCACTTT. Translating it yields CASTLGWSIGSPLHF.

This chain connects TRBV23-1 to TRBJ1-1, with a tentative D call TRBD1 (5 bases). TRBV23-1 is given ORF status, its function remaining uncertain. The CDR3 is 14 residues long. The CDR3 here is CTWGEESFNTEAFF. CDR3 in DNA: TGCACCTGGGGGGAGGAGTCTTTCAACACTGAAGCTTTCTTT.

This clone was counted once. CDR3 in amino acids: CASKANRGGTDTQYF. DNA for the CDR3: TGTGCCAGCAAAGCCAACAGGGGGGGGACAGATACGCAGTATTTT. The chain is built from TRBV2 and TRBJ2-3; D is perhaps TRBD1 (8 bases). Deletions cut 7 bases from V and 3 bases from J, with 17 bases between. Germline CDR1 SNHLY, CDR2 FYNNEI. CDR3 length: 15 amino acids.

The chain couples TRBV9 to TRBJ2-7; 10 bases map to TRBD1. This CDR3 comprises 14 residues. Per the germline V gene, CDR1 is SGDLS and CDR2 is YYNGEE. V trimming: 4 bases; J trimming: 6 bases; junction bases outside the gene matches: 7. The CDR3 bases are TGTGCCAGCAGCCCCTCGAGACAGGGGGCCGAGCAGTACTTC. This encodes CASSPSRQGAEQYF. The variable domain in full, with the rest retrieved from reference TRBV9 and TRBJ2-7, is DSGVTQTPKHLITATGQRVTLRCSPRSGDLSVYWYQQSLDQGLQFLIQYYNGEERAKGNILERFSAQQFPDLHSELNLSSLELGDSALYFCASSPSRQGAEQYFGPGTRLTVT.

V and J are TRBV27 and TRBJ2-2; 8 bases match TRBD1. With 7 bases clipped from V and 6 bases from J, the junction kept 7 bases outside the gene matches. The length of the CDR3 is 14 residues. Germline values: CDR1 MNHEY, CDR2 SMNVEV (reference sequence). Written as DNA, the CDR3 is TGTGCCAGCACCGGACAGGGAGGATCCGGGGAGCTGTTTTTT. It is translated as CASTGQGGSGELFF.

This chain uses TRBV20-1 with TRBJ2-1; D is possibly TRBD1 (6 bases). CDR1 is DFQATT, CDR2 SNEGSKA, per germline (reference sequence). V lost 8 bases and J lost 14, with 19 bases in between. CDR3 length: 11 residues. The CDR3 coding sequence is TGCAGTCCCGCCCTAAAGGGGGTTGAGTTCTTC. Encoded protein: CSPALKGVEFF.

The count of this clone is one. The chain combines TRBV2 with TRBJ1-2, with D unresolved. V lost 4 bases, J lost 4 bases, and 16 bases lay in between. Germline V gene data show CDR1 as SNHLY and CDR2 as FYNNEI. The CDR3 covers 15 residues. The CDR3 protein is CASSVPLEASYGYTF. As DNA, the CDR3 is TGTGCCAGCAGTGTCCCCCTAGAAGCGTCCTATGGCTACACCTTC.

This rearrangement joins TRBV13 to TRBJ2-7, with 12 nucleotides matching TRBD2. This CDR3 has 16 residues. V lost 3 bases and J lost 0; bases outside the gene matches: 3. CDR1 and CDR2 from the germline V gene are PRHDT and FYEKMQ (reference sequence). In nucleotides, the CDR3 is TGTGCCAGCAGCTTCCGGACTAGCGGGGTCTCCTACGAGCAGTACTTC. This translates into CASSFRTSGVSYEQYF.

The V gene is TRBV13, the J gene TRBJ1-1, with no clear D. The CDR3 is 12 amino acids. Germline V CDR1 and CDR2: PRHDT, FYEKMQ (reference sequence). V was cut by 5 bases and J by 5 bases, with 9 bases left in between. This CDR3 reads CASSALGTEAFF. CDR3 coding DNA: TGTGCCAGCAGCGCCCTCGGGACTGAAGCTTTCTTT. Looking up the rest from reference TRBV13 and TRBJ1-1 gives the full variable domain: AAGVIQSPRHLIKEKRETATLKCYPIPRHDTVYWYQQGPGQDPQFLISFYEKMQSDKGSIPDRFSAQQFSDYHSELNMSSLELGDSALYFCASSALGTEAFFGQGTRLTVV.

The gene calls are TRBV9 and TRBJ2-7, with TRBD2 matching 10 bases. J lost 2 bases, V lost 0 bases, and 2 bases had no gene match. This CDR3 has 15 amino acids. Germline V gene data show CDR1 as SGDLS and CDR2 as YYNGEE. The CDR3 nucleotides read TGTGCCAGCAGCGTAGGTCTAGCGGGGGCCTACGAGCAGTACTTC. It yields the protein CASSVGLAGAYEQYF.

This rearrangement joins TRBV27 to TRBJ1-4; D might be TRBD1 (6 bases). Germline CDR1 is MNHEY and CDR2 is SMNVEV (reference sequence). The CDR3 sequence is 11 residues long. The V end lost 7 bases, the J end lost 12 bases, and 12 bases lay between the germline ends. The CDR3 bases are TGTGCCAGCACTTTGGGGGCCCAACTGTTTTTT. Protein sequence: CASTLGAQLFF. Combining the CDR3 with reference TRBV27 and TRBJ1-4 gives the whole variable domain EAQVTQNPRYLITVTGKKLTVTCSQNMNHEYMSWYRQDPGLGLRQIYYSMNVEVTDKGDVPEGYKVSRKEKRNFPLILESPSPNQTSLYFCASTLGAQLFFGSGTQLSVL.

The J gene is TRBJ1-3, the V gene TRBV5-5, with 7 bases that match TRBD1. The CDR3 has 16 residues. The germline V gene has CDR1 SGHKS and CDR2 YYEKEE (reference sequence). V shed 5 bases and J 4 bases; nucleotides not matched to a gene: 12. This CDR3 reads CASRITGAAEGNTIYF. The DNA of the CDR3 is TGTGCCAGCAGGATTACAGGGGCAGCGGAGGGAAACACCATATATTTT.

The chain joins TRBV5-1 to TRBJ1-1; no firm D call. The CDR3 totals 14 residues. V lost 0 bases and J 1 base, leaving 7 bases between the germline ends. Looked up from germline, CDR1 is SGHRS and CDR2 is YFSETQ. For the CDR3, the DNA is TGCGCCAGCAGCTTGGATGGCCGGAACACTGAAGCTTTCTTT. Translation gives CASSLDGRNTEAFF.

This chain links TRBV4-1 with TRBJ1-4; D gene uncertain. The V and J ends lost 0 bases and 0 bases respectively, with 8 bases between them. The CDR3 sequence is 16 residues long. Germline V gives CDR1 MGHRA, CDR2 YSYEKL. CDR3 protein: CASSQDRSPTNEKLFF. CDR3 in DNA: TGCGCCAGCAGCCAAGATAGAAGTCCAACTAATGAAAAACTGTTTTTT.

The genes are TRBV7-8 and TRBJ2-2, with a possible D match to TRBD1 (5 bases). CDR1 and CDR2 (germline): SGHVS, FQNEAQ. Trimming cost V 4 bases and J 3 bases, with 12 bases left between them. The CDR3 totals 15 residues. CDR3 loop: CASSSGLGDTGELFF. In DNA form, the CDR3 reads TGTGCCAGCAGCTCCGGGCTAGGGGACACCGGGGAGCTGTTTTTT.

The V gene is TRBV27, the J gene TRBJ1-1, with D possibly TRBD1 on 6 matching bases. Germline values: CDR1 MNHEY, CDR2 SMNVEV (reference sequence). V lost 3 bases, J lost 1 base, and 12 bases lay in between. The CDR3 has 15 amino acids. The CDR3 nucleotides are TGTGCCAGCAGTTTCGTGGGGGCGCGGAACACTGAAGCTTTCTTT. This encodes CASSFVGARNTEAFF.

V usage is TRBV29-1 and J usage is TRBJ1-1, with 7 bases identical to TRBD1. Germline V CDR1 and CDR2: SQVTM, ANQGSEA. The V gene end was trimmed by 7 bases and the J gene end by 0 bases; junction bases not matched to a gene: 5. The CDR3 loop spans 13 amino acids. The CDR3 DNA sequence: TGCAGCGGACGGACAGGCTTGAACACTGAAGCTTTCTTT. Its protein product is CSGRTGLNTEAFF.

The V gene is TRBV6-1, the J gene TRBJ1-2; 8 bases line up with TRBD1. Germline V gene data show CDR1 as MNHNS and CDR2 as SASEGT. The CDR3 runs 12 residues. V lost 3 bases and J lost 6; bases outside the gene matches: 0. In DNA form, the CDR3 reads TGTGCCAGCAGTGAGGACAGGGATGGCTACACCTTC. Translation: CASSEDRDGYTF.

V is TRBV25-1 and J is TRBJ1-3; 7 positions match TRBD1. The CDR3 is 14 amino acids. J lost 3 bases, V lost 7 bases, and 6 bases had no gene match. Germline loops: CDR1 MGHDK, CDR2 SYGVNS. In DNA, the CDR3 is TGTGCCAGCATGACAGGGAGGAATGGAAACACCATATATTTT. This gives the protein CASMTGRNGNTIYF.

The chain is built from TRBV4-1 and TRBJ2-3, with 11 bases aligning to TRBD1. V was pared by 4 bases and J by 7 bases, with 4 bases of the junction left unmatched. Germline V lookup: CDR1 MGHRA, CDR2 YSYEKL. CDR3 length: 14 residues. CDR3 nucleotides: TGCGCCAGCAGCCCCCGGACAGGGGGCTATACGCAGTATTTT. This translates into CASSPRTGGYTQYF.

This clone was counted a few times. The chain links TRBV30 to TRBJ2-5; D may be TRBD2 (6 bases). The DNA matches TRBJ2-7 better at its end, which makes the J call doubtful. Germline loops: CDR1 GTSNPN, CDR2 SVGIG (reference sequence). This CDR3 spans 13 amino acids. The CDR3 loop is CAWSTREEDEQYF. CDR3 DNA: TGTGCCTGGAGTACCAGGGAGGAGGACGAGCAGTACTTC.

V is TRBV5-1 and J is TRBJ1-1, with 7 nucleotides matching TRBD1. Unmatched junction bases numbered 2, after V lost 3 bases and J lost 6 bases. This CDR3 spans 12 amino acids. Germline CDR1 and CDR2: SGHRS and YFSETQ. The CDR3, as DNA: TGCGCCAGCAGCTGGACAGGTCCTGAAGCTTTCTTT. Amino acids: CASSWTGPEAFF.

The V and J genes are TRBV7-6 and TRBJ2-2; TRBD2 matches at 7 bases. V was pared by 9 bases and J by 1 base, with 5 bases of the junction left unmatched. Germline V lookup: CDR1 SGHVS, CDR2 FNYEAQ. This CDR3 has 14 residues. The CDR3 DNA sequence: TGTGCCAGTAAGACTAGCATGAACACCGGGGAGCTGTTTTTT. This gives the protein CASKTSMNTGELFF.

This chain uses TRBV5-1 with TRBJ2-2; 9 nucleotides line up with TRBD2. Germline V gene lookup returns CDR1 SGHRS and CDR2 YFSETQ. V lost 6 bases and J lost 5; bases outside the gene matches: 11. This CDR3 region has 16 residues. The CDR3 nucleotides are TGCGCCAGCACCCCCGGCGGGGGGGCCCTTACCGGGGAGCTGTTTTTT. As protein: CASTPGGGALTGELFF.

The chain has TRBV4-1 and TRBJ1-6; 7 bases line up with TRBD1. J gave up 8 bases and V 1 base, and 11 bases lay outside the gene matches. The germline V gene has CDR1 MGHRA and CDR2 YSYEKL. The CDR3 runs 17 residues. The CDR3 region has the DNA TGCGCCAGCAGCCAAGCCCTCGTGGGGACAGTGTATTCACCCCTCCACTTT. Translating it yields CASSQALVGTVYSPLHF.